These T cell receptor beta chains were read from a single sample in a study of monozygotic twins with inflammatory bowel disease. TCRdb re-called the 5' RACE reads and gives one entry per CDR3 protein, without DNA. The sample includes some 170,000 distinct CDR3 sequences. The sequenced sample was blood. The receptor set was obtained from a human donor with ulcerative colitis or Crohn's disease, or a healthy co-twin of an affected twin (not recorded which). The CDR3 runs from the conserved cysteine through the conserved F or W. The order of the fields is V gene, CDR3 length, J gene, CDR3 protein.

TRBV25-1	16	TRBJ2-7	CASSGSRRTGVYEQYF
TRBV11-2	15	TRBJ2-3	CASSSTGTGIDTQYF
TRBV18	12	TRBJ1-1	CASSGGKTEAFF
TRBV6-2/TRBV6-3	15	TRBJ1-5	CASSRFLGDNQPQHF
TRBV2	16	TRBJ2-7	CASRLERVQLSYEQYF
TRBV30	13	TRBJ1-1	CAWRLVGDGEAFF
TRBV18	19	TRBJ2-7	CASSPSGTGDSLGSYEQYF
TRBV9	15	TRBJ2-6	CASSVAGVGANVLTF
TRBV20-1	14	TRBJ1-5	CSAWDRGGPQPQHF
TRBV7-7	11	TRBJ2-7	CASSYSNEQYF
TRBV5-1	16	TRBJ2-2	CASSQYPSGVAGELFF
TRBV20-1	13	TRBJ2-7	CSAAGTGEHEQYF
TRBV25-1	13	TRBJ2-5	CASSEGRQETQYF
TRBV4-2	15	TRBJ2-7	CASSHLAGGTYEQYF
TRBV6-1	14	TRBJ2-5	CASSPPGSQETQYF
TRBV5-1	21	TRBJ2-1	CASSPYLDRQYTSGRGHEQFF
TRBV5-5	15	TRBJ2-3	CASSLLVRDTDTQYF
TRBV20-1	13	TRBJ1-1	CSAPDWAVTEAFF
TRBV5-6	12	TRBJ2-3	CASRLTGDTQYF
TRBV10-3	15	TRBJ1-5	CASSGQANSNQPQHF
TRBV5-6	16	TRBJ2-2	CASSLEDRAHTGELFF
TRBV20-1	13	TRBJ1-4	CSARAGFEEKLFF
TRBV6-2/TRBV6-3	16	TRBJ2-3	CASSKSLAGGTDTQYF
TRBV12-3/TRBV12-4	15	TRBJ2-7	CASSGGTSGGYEQYF
TRBV20-1	14	TRBJ2-5	CSATTAPRTETQYF
TRBV2	13	TRBJ2-7	CASTSGRELGQYF
TRBV11-2	15	TRBJ2-7	CASSPSAGVAYEQYF
TRBV25-1	17	TRBJ2-1	CASSPLPPGLSYNEQFF
TRBV27	14	TRBJ1-5	CASSLVGSNQPQHF
TRBV4-1	19	TRBJ1-6	CASSQRTLGGSGVRSPLHF
TRBV5-1	15	TRBJ1-4	CASSLAGTGNEKLFF
TRBV24-1	14	TRBJ1-5	CATSESGSNQPQHF
TRBV5-6	15	TRBJ2-4	CASSLLGAAKNIQYF
TRBV5-6	15	TRBJ2-7	CASSFSSGGPEEQYF
TRBV12-3/TRBV12-4	14	TRBJ2-2	CASTNSRNTGELFF
TRBV7-2	15	TRBJ2-7	CASSLQGLVPYEQYF
TRBV2	18	TRBJ1-5	CASSDRGRGLLTNQPQHF
TRBV6-5	17	TRBJ2-2	CASSYASGAGRTGELFF
TRBV5-1	16	TRBJ2-3	CASSKLAGAGTDTQYF
TRBV27	14	TRBJ1-2	CASSLSVPDSGYTF
TRBV20-1	16	TRBJ2-3	CSARDYRDSSTDTQYF
TRBV5-1	14	TRBJ2-7	CASSLAPGDYEQYF
TRBV3-1	18	TRBJ1-5	CASSQDRGEEYSNQPQHF
TRBV4-1	16	TRBJ2-5	CASSQGGRAVQETQYF
TRBV4-2	15	TRBJ2-7	CASSPTIDGSYEQYF
TRBV20-1	15	TRBJ1-2	CSARDPWDSRGGYTF
TRBV7-9	16	TRBJ2-1	CASSLAAGGLVNEQFF
TRBV5-6	13	TRBJ2-7	CASSLEQPYEQYF
TRBV20-1	15	TRBJ2-4	CSATPGILAKNIQYF
TRBV20-1	13	TRBJ2-7	CSAREASGAEQYF
TRBV19	13	TRBJ1-2	CASTGRFVYGYTF
TRBV6-5	15	TRBJ1-1	CASSSGGGMNTEAFF
TRBV11-3	11	TRBJ2-1	CASSVTNEQFF
TRBV18	14	TRBJ1-2	CASSPVTGDYGYTF
TRBV7-9	15	TRBJ2-3	CASSLEWGGTDTQYF
TRBV5-6	15	TRBJ2-1	CASSLGQRPYNEQFF
TRBV4-3	18	TRBJ2-5	CASSQQGTVEGYQETQYF
TRBV7-9	16	TRBJ1-1	CASSLRQGLMSTEAFF
TRBV20-1	14	TRBJ2-7	CSAREGQGVHEQYF